These T cell receptor beta chains were read from a single sample in a study of control samples from healthy donors and cancer patients. Sequencing used immunoSEQ multiplex PCR; TCRdb keeps in-frame clones, though not all of them. The sample comprises about 65,000 clones, 75% to 95% of which are singletons, and more than 0.95% rests with the top ten. The sample comprised PBMCs. These receptors all come from a woman in her 50s with colorectal cancer. CDR3s include the opening cysteine and the closing phenylalanine or tryptophan. Size is omitted from some rows. Given values are once, few, many or a class for expanded clones.

clone_size j_call v_call cdr3_aa
. TRBJ2-1 TRBV5-1 CASSYVLGQGYNEQFF
. TRBJ1-2 TRBV7-3 CASSPTGTAYGYTF
. TRBJ1-1 TRBV18 CASSPPNRASTEAFF
. TRBJ2-3 TRBV19 CASSIEGDTQYF
. TRBJ1-6 TRBV7-2 CASSLPGVNSPLHF
. TRBJ1-1 TRBV7-2 CASSLDGGGNTEAFF
. TRBJ2-3 TRBV6-5 CASSYSGDTQYF
once TRBJ1-5 TRBV5-1 CASSLAEAGQPQHF
. TRBJ2-7 TRBV28 CASSLSGLASYEQYF
. TRBJ2-5 TRBV7-2 CASSLFRDMALGETQYF
. TRBJ2-4 TRBV6-5 CASKRQGEHIQYF
few TRBJ2-5 TRBV12-3/TRBV12-4 CASSRGQYETQYF
. TRBJ2-5 TRBV5-1 CASSADSNRAETQYF
. TRBJ1-5 TRBV19 CASSFVQGSNQPQHF